This passage covers 13 T cell receptor beta chains from one sample sequenced in a study of cytomegalovirus exposure and HLA in healthy donors. The PCR employed 60 Vbeta primers together with 13 Jbeta primers. Produced via immunoSEQ multiplex PCR; TCRdb's table is partial and in-frame only. The sample contains around 160,000 clones, roughly 79% of which appear only once. The sequencing sample was made of PBMCs. These receptors all stem from a woman aged 35 to 49 in good health and CMV-seronegative.

The chain has TRBV18 and TRBJ2-3, with D possibly matching TRBD2 (6 bases). CDR3 length: 16 residues. The germline CDR1 and CDR2 sequences are KGHSH and LQKENI. Trimming removed 3 bases at V and 2 bases at J, with 15 bases between. The CDR3 nucleotides are TGTGCCAGCTCACCGTGGGACTCAGGAGTCACAGATACGCAGTATTTT. Amino acids: CASSPWDSGVTDTQYF.

V usage is TRBV19 and J usage is TRBJ2-6; D gene ambiguous. Germline V gives CDR1 LNHDA, CDR2 SQIVND (reference sequence). CDR3 length: 13 amino acids. The germline V and J ends were trimmed by 4 bases and 2 bases, with 3 bases remaining between them. The CDR3 sequence is CASSTAGANVLTF. CDR3 nucleotides: TGTGCCAGTAGTACAGCTGGGGCCAACGTCCTGACTTTC.

V and J are TRBV30 and TRBJ2-3, with D hard to call. V lost 3 bases, J lost 1 base, and 14 bases lay in between. Germline CDR1 and CDR2: GTSNPN and SVGIG (reference sequence). There are 15 residues in the CDR3. The CDR3 region has the DNA TGTGCCTGGAGCCCCCTATCGATCGGCACAGATACGCAGTATTTT. This translates into CAWSPLSIGTDTQYF.

The CDR3 loop is CASSQDLTSGGGETQYF. The CDR3 DNA sequence: TGCGCCAGCAGCCAAGATCTGACTAGCGGAGGGGGAGAGACCCAGTACTTC. The chain links TRBV4-1 to TRBJ2-5, with 9 nucleotides matching TRBD2. With 0 bases clipped from V and 4 bases from J, the junction kept 9 bases outside the gene matches. This CDR3 spans 17 amino acids. Germline CDR1 is MGHRA and CDR2 is YSYEKL.

V is TRBV7-2 and J is TRBJ1-2; 8 nucleotides match TRBD1. J gave up 4 bases and V 4 bases, and 2 bases lay outside the gene matches. The CDR3 has 13 residues. Germline-derived CDR1 and CDR2 are SGHTA and FQGNSA. Written as DNA, the CDR3 is TGTGCCAGCAGCTCAGACAGGGGCTATGGCTACACCTTC. Its protein product is CASSSDRGYGYTF.

V and J are TRBV19 and TRBJ2-1; D is possibly TRBD2 (5 bases). CDR3 length equals 15 residues. V lost 1 base, J lost 6 bases, and 13 bases lay in between. CDR1 and CDR2 from the germline V gene are LNHDA and SQIVND (reference sequence). CDR3 amino acids: CASSIGGFGFNEQFF. CDR3 in DNA: TGTGCCAGTAGTATAGGAGGGTTCGGTTTCAATGAGCAGTTCTTC.

This clone was seen a handful of times. The rearrangement uses TRBV9 and TRBJ2-7; 7 positions match TRBD2. Trimming at V came to 5 bases and at J to 3 bases, leaving 11 bases not matched to a gene. Germline CDR1 SGDLS, CDR2 YYNGEE. The CDR3 is made up of 15 amino acids. The CDR3 loop reads CASSPLGSSGYEQYF. The CDR3, as DNA: TGTGCCAGCAGTCCTTTAGGTTCTAGCGGCTACGAGCAGTACTTC.

V is TRBV19 and J is TRBJ2-2, with a tentative D call TRBD1 (6 bases). CDR1 is LNHDA, CDR2 SQIVND, per germline (reference sequence). Trimming took 7 bases from V and 6 from J, leaving 18 bases between them. The CDR3 extends over 15 amino acids. CDR3 in DNA: TGTGCCAGTAATGGGGGCCAGGGTGCCGCCGGGGAGCTGTTTTTT. Amino acid sequence: CASNGGQGAAGELFF.

V gene TRBV5-1 combines with J gene TRBJ2-2; D gene uncertain. The CDR3 totals 14 residues. The V gene lost 5 bases and the J gene lost 3 bases, with 11 bases spanning the gap. Germline V gene lookup returns CDR1 SGHRS and CDR2 YFSETQ. The CDR3 protein is CASRPRRDTGELFF. CDR3 coding DNA: TGCGCCAGCAGACCGCGACGGGACACCGGGGAGCTGTTTTTT. Variable domain in full (rest from reference TRBV5-1 and TRBJ2-2): KAGVTQTPRYLIKTRGQQVTLSCSPISGHRSVSWYQQTPGQGLQFLFEYFSETQRNKGNFPGRFSGRQFSNSRSEMNVSTLELGDSALYLCASRPRRDTGELFFGEGSRLTVL.

Only one count was recorded for this clone. The chain has TRBV18 and TRBJ1-5, with TRBD1 identical over 7 bases. The V gene's germline CDR1 is KGHSH and CDR2 LQKENI. This CDR3 is built from 16 residues. V shed 3 bases, J shed 4 bases, and the junction held 9 bases outside the gene matches. CDR3 nucleotides: TGTGCCAGCTCACCGTTTCGGACAGGCGGGAATCAGCCCCAGCATTTT. As protein: CASSPFRTGGNQPQHF.

The V and J genes are TRBV5-1 and TRBJ2-1, with D unclear. This CDR3 has 12 amino acids. The V end was cut by 2 bases, the J end by 9 bases, with 9 bases between. CDR1 is SGHRS, CDR2 YFSETQ, per germline. The CDR3 spells CASSFRTVEQFF. In DNA form, the CDR3 reads TGCGCCAGCAGCTTTCGAACGGTTGAGCAGTTCTTC.

This clone was detected a few times. The J gene is TRBJ2-7, the V gene TRBV30, with TRBD2 matching 8 bases. Germline CDR1 and CDR2: GTSNPN and SVGIG (reference sequence). Trimming at V came to 2 bases and at J to 8 bases, leaving 5 bases not matched to a gene. The CDR3 contains 12 residues. This chain's CDR3 is CAWSLAGMKQYF. The CDR3 DNA sequence: TGTGCCTGGAGTTTAGCGGGAATGAAGCAGTACTTC.

CDR3 nucleotides: TGCGCCAGCAGCTTGGCTCTAGCGGCTAGCACAGATACGCAGTATTTT. It specifies CASSLALAASTDTQYF. V usage is TRBV5-1 and J usage is TRBJ2-3, with 7 bases aligning to TRBD2. Germline V gene sequence: CDR1 SGHRS, CDR2 YFSETQ. V lost 0 bases to trimming and J lost 0 bases; unmatched junction nucleotides: 4. This CDR3 has 16 residues.